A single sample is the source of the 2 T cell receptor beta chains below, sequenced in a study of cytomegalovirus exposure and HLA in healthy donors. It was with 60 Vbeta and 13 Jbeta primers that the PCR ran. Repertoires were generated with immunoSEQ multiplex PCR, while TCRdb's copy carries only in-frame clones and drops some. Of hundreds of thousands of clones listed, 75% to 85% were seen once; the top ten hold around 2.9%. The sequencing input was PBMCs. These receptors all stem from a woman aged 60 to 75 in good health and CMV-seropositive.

This CDR3 reads CASSYSNSGTNEQYF. CDR3 DNA: TGTGCCAGCAGTTACTCGAATTCGGGAACCAACGAGCAGTACTTC. The J gene is TRBJ2-7, the V gene TRBV6-5; D possibly corresponds to TRBD2 (5 bases). The CDR3 is made up of 15 amino acids. V lost 0 bases to trimming and J lost 5 bases, with 14 bases between them. The germline CDR1 and CDR2 sequences are MNHEY and SVGAGI.

For the CDR3, the DNA is TGTGCCAGTAGTAACCCTAGCGGGGCGCAAGTTAGTACGCAGTATTTT. Translation: CASSNPSGAQVSTQYF. The chain has TRBV19 and TRBJ2-3; TRBD2 aligns across 9 bases. After removal of 4 bases from V and 8 bases from J, the junction contained 13 bases not matched to a gene. Germline-derived CDR1 and CDR2 are LNHDA and SQIVND (reference sequence). The CDR3 spans 16 residues. The variable domain in full, completed from reference TRBV19 and TRBJ2-3, reads DGGITQSPKYLFRKEGQNVTLSCEQNLNHDAMYWYRQDPGQGLRLIYYSQIVNDFQKGDIAEGYSVSREKKESFPLTVTSAQKNPTAFYLCASSNPSGAQVSTQYFGPGTRLTVL.